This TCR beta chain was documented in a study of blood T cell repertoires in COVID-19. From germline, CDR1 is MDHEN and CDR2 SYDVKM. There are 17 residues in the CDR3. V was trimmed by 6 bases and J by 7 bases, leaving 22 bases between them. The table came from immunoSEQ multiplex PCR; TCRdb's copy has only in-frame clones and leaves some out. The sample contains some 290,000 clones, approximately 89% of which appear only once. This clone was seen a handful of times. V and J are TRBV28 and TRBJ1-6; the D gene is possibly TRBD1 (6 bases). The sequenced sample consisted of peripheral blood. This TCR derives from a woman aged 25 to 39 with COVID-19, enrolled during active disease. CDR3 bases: TGTGCCAGCAGCTTAAGGGGGATCAAACCCGGCAATTCACCCCTCCACTTT. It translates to CASSLRGIKPGNSPLHF.